This is a list of T cell receptor beta chains from one sample in a study of graft-versus-host responses after intestinal transplantation. Their specific antigens are unknown. Data came from immunoSEQ multiplex PCR; TCRdb stores just in-frame clones and leaves some out. Counted here are 84,000 or so clones, roughly 89% occurring once; the ten biggest clones make up roughly 0.31%. The sample was unstimulated CD4+ T cells sorted from spleen or lymph node cells, taken before intestinal transplant. Every receptor here comes from a human donor who received an intestinal transplant. Each CDR3 is given with its conserved first and last residue. Each record gives: V gene, clone size, J gene, CDR3 protein. Clone size is not always given. Where it is, it says once, few, many or a class for expanded clones.

V: TRBV6-1
size: NA
J: TRBJ1-1
CDR3: CASSVKGGLTEAFF

V: TRBV30
size: NA
J: TRBJ2-3
CDR3: CAWSGTSGQQESTDTQYF

V: TRBV7-6
size: NA
J: TRBJ1-1
CDR3: CASSLVGRARGQNTEAFF

V: TRBV6-5
size: NA
J: TRBJ1-2
CDR3: CAAGSGHHYGYTF

V: TRBV29-1
size: NA
J: TRBJ2-3
CDR3: CSVHLPGGEDTQYF

V: TRBV19
size: NA
J: TRBJ1-4
CDR3: CASSHRTANEKLFF

V: TRBV6-4
size: NA
J: TRBJ2-2
CDR3: CASRHTSGTNTGELFF

V: TRBV10-3
size: once
J: TRBJ2-7
CDR3: CAIHQDRSYEQYF

V: TRBV5-6
size: NA
J: TRBJ2-1
CDR3: CASSSGLEGPNEQFF

V: TRBV9
size: NA
J: TRBJ2-5
CDR3: CASSVSAGGKTQYF

V: TRBV5-5
size: NA
J: TRBJ1-1
CDR3: CASRRRGSNTEAFF

V: TRBV6-5
size: NA
J: TRBJ2-3
CDR3: CASSYSGSERDTQYF

V: TRBV27
size: NA
J: TRBJ2-2
CDR3: CASSFRQGRLTGELFF

V: TRBV2
size: NA
J: TRBJ2-7
CDR3: CASSEGGLAIYEQYF

V: TRBV6-5
size: NA
J: TRBJ1-3
CDR3: CASCLRTSSGNTIYF

V: TRBV21-1
size: NA
J: TRBJ1-1
CDR3: CASTNPGQNTEAFF

V: TRBV30
size: NA
J: TRBJ2-7
CDR3: CAWSVWAPGDAYEQYF

V: TRBV6-5
size: few
J: TRBJ2-5
CDR3: CASSLSRDRVGKQYF

V: TRBV30
size: NA
J: TRBJ1-3
CDR3: CAWTTQGPNTIYF

V: TRBV5-1
size: NA
J: TRBJ2-5
CDR3: CASSLVQGAETQYF

V: TRBV6-5
size: NA
J: TRBJ1-6
CDR3: CASSRFDRGNSPLHF

V: TRBV27
size: NA
J: TRBJ2-3
CDR3: CASSSRPPVGADTQYF

V: TRBV7-8
size: few
J: TRBJ1-2
CDR3: CASSLQQGYGYTF

V: TRBV5-1
size: NA
J: TRBJ1-1
CDR3: CASNSPTEAFF

V: TRBV7-8
size: NA
J: TRBJ2-6
CDR3: CASSPPPWGSGANVLTF

V: TRBV19
size: NA
J: TRBJ1-1
CDR3: CASSQGFGTEAFF

V: TRBV2
size: NA
J: TRBJ2-3
CDR3: CASSEAGSGTSTDTQYF

V: TRBV5-6
size: few
J: TRBJ1-6
CDR3: CASSLYRGTNSPLHF

V: TRBV11-3
size: NA
J: TRBJ1-1
CDR3: CASSLNGGSEAFF

V: TRBV2
size: NA
J: TRBJ2-7
CDR3: CASSESGGSYEQYF

V: TRBV14
size: few
J: TRBJ2-1
CDR3: CASSQGPGTGVYNEQFF

V: TRBV7-2
size: NA
J: TRBJ1-2
CDR3: CASSFRGLHGYTF

V: TRBV7-8
size: NA
J: TRBJ2-7
CDR3: CASSLAVYQRTYEQYF

V: TRBV11-3
size: NA
J: TRBJ2-2
CDR3: CASSRGQAGEYTGELFF

V: TRBV6-5
size: NA
J: TRBJ2-2
CDR3: CASSYGTPNTGELFF

V: TRBV7-3
size: NA
J: TRBJ2-1
CDR3: CASSSFGPPSYNEQFF

V: TRBV12-5
size: NA
J: TRBJ2-7
CDR3: CASGYQTYEQYF

V: TRBV5-1
size: NA
J: TRBJ1-2
CDR3: CASREGHGLNYGYTF

V: TRBV6-6
size: NA
J: TRBJ2-7
CDR3: CASSYVRGAPYEQYF

V: TRBV7-9
size: once
J: TRBJ2-1
CDR3: CASSLYGTSGILEQFF

V: TRBV5-4
size: NA
J: TRBJ1-2
CDR3: CASSLAGLGYGYTF

V: TRBV11-1
size: NA
J: TRBJ1-3
CDR3: CASSLDFGSNSGNTIYF

V: TRBV18
size: NA
J: TRBJ1-3
CDR3: CASSPVESRVTGNTIYF

V: TRBV4-1
size: NA
J: TRBJ2-7
CDR3: CASRLTSGGPYEQYF

V: TRBV9
size: NA
J: TRBJ1-3
CDR3: CASSFQGGGVLSGNTIYF

V: TRBV19
size: NA
J: TRBJ2-3
CDR3: CASSIRSGGTDTQYF

V: TRBV7-6
size: NA
J: TRBJ2-2
CDR3: CASSSLAGGPNTGELFF

V: TRBV6-1
size: NA
J: TRBJ2-1
CDR3: CASSAYLVSNEQFF